Detailed here is one TCR beta chain. The antigen remains unidentified. The protocol was immunoSEQ multiplex PCR, while the TCRdb copy is restricted to in-frame clones and leaves out a portion. The repertoire has 37,000 or so clones, about 86% of them found once; the top ten carry roughly 22%. Germline V CDR1 and CDR2: MNHNY, SVGAGI (reference sequence). The CDR3 length is 13 residues. The germline V and J ends were trimmed by 4 bases and 2 bases, with 8 bases remaining between them. The data derive from a study of a mutant IDH1 vaccine in newly diagnosed glioma. Overall study: Commencement of vaccination occurred 4-6 weeks following radiotherapy alone, or concurrently with temozolomide cycles.

Time point indicated: week 5, during vaccination. Each vaccine dose was 300 ug of mutant IDH1 20-mer peptide, with topical imiquimod. V gene TRBV6-6 combines with J gene TRBJ1-1; D not resolved. The receptor comes from a man aged 25 to 45 with glioma. The sequences come from PBMCs, collected from a glioma patient whose treatment included an IDH1 peptide vaccine. This chain's CDR3 is CASSFEGNTEAFF. CDR3 DNA sequence: TGTGCCAGCAGTTTCGAGGGAAACACTGAAGCTTTCTTT.